This T cell receptor (beta chain) was sequenced for a study of human T cells and chemical hapten exposure. Study-level background: Slight volume differences across pooled libraries mainly accounted for varying per-sample TCR yields.

The library put unique molecular identifiers onto individual cDNA molecules. In the study's own analysis: Sample TCR counts, which ranged from roughly 23,224 to 750,000, had a median of 95,638. TCRdb reprocessed the 5' RACE reads with MiXCR, giving one entry per CDR3 protein. It is TCRdb's table, rather than the study itself, that gives the V and J calls and clone size. The table includes 120,000 to 150,000 distinct CDR3 sequences, around 4% detected once. Total RNA was isolated from whole blood that had not been fractionated. Study-wide results and limits: TCRs above 1 in 1000 frequency did not change with DPC sensitization.

With V trimmed by 3 bases and J by 1 base, 2 bases remained unmatched. This CDR3 contains 14 residues. This clonotype occurred a few times. Antigen unknown. This sequence joins TRBV12-3 or TRBV12-4 and TRBJ2-5, with 7 bases aligning to TRBD2. This receptor was obtained from a female donor in good health. The CDR3: CASSFRGVQETQYF. CDR3 in DNA: TGTGCCAGCAGTTTCCGGGGGGTCCAAGAGACCCAGTACTTC.